Each of the 5 T cell receptor beta chains below was sequenced from the same sample in a study of cytomegalovirus exposure and HLA in healthy donors. PCR employed 60 Vbeta and 13 Jbeta primers. Measured with immunoSEQ multiplex PCR; TCRdb has only the in-frame clones, and not every one. The sample records tens of thousands of clones, under 9% being singletons. The sequencing input was PBMCs. The receptors stem from a man aged 50 to 60 in good health and CMV-seronegative.

V and J are TRBV7-3 and TRBJ2-2, with D possibly matching TRBD2 (5 bases). CDR1 is SGHTA and CDR2 is FQGTGA in the germline V gene. The CDR3 spans 13 residues. CDR3 DNA: TGTGCTGTCCGGGGTAGGGACACCGGGGAGCTGTTTTTT. Protein sequence: CAVRGRDTGELFF.

This clone was counted a few times. This chain connects TRBV29-1 to TRBJ2-1; tentatively, D is TRBD2 (7 bases). Germline lookup yields CDR1 SQVTM and CDR2 ANQGSEA. The CDR3 totals 11 residues. V dropped 4 bases and J dropped 8 bases, with 9 bases sitting between them. The DNA of the CDR3 is TGCAGCGTTGGCGGGGGCTATGAGCAGTTCTTC. Translation gives CSVGGGYEQFF.

Of note for this clone: A junction end diverges from the germline sequence, so it may reflect a read error. The V call is TRBV4-1, the J call TRBJ1-3; TRBD1 might be the D (5 bases). Germline V CDR1 and CDR2: MGHRA, YSYEKL. The CDR3 runs 19 residues. The CDR3 is CASSQVASKGANRRNNIYF. For the CDR3, the DNA is TGCGCCAGCAGCCAAGTAGCAAGTAAAGGGGCGAACAGGAGAAACAACATATATTTT.

This sequence joins TRBV6-1 and TRBJ1-5; a weak D match, TRBD1 (6 bases). There are 14 residues in the CDR3. Germline loops: CDR1 MNHNS, CDR2 SASEGT. Trimming took off 8 bases at V and 7 bases at J, with 18 bases between the two ends. The CDR3 coding sequence is TGTGCCAGCGTTTGGGAGGGGGGAGGCCAGCCCCAGCATTTT. This codes for CASVWEGGGQPQHF.

This clone turned up a few times. This chain joins TRBV6-1 and TRBJ1-3, with D uncertain. This CDR3 has 18 residues. CDR1 and CDR2 (germline): MNHNS, SASEGT. Between the trimmed V and J ends, which lost 4 bases and 0 bases, there was a span of 19 bases. CDR3 sequence: CASSVLQDYYDSGNTIYF. The CDR3, as DNA: TGTGCCAGCAGTGTCTTGCAGGATTATTATGACTCTGGAAACACCATATATTTT.